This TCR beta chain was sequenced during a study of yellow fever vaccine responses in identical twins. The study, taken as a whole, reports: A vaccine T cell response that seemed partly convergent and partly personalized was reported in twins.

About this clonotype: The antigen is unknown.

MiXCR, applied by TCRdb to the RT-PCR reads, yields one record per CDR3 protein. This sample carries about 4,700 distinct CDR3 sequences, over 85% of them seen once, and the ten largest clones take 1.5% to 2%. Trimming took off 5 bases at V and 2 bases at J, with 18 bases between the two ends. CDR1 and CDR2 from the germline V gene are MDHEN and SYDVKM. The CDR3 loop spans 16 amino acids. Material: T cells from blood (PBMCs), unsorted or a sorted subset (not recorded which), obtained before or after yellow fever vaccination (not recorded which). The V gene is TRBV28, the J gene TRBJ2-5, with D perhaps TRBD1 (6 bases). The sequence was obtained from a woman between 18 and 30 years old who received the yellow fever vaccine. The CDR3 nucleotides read TGTGCCAGCAGTAACCTGACAGGTTGGGAACAAGAGACCCAGTACTTC. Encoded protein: CASSNLTGWEQETQYF. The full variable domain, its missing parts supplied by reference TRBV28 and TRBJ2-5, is DVKVTQSSRYLVKRTGEKVFLECVQDMDHENMFWYRQDPGLGLRLIYFSYDVKMKEKGDIPEGYSVSREKKERFSLILESASTNQTSMYLCASSNLTGWEQETQYFGPGTRLLVL.